The count of the clone carrying this T cell receptor (beta chain) is one. Its matching antigen is unknown. In TCRdb, the 5' RACE reads were re-called with MiXCR into one record per CDR3 protein. Among approximately 210,000 distinct CDR3 sequences listed, 15% were seen once. This record belongs to a study of identical twins. Study results and limitations: Partial confounding of zero-insertion analyses by invariant MAIT and iNKT cells was possible. Memory repertoires showed no such pattern, whereas abundant cord blood beta clonotypes carried fewer insertions.

The length of the CDR3 is 14 residues. Germline CDR1 and CDR2: MNHEY and SVGAGI. V was clipped by 7 bases and J by 10 bases; unmatched bases: 11. This sample was also put to use in a study of T cells expressing NK-cell markers. From that study: The contribution of dominant NKG2C+ clonotypes to CD8+ T cells in six donors was roughly 1.0-7.5%.

The chain has TRBV6-5 and TRBJ2-1, with 9 bases identical to TRBD2. The clonotype was recovered from a woman younger than 35 in good health. Source material: CD8+ T cells sorted from blood. CDR3 coding DNA: TGTGCCAGCACTGTTAGCGGGAGTAAGTACGAGCAGTTCTTC. It is translated as CASTVSGSKYEQFF.